The 6 T cell receptor beta chains reported below all come from one sample, sequenced in a study of cytomegalovirus exposure and HLA in healthy donors. It was with 60 Vbeta and 13 Jbeta primers that the PCR ran. Clones were read by immunoSEQ multiplex PCR, and TCRdb kept only the in-frame ones, dropping some. The repertoire holds approximately 85,000 clones, with around 80% as singletons. The sequencing input was PBMCs. The receptors originated from a man aged 45 to 65 in good health and CMV-seropositive.

Comments on this clone: One junction end disagrees with the germline gene, perhaps due to a read error. The chain couples TRBV4-2 to TRBJ2-6; maybe TRBD1 (5 bases). The germline gives CDR1 LGHNA, CDR2 YNFKEQ. The CDR3 is 16 amino acids. The CDR3 here is CASNAQGVGGANGLTF. Written as DNA, the CDR3 is TGTGCCAGCAACGCCCAGGGCGTTGGTGGGGCCAACGGCCTGACTTTC.

V is TRBV5-1 and J is TRBJ2-5; D uncertain. The J call is in doubt because the DNA end fits TRBJ2-7 better. Germline CDR1 SGHRS, CDR2 YFSETQ. The CDR3 loop spans 13 amino acids. The CDR3 coding sequence is TGCGCCAGCAGCCCCCCGAATACCTACGAGCAGTACTTC. This gives the protein CASSPPNTYEQYF.

J is TRBJ2-1 and V is TRBV18; 9 bases line up with TRBD2. This CDR3 has 16 amino acids. CDR1 and CDR2 (germline): KGHSH, LQKENI. Germline trimming cut 0 bases from V and 4 bases from J; bases unmatched to any gene: 4. CDR3 bases: TGTGCCAGCTCACCACCGTCTGCGGGAGGGTACAATGAGCAGTTCTTC. Encoded protein: CASSPPSAGGYNEQFF.

The chain joins TRBV4-2 to TRBJ1-3, with TRBD1 identical over 8 bases. Germline V CDR1 and CDR2: LGHNA, YNFKEQ. This CDR3 spans 15 amino acids. V dropped 0 bases and J dropped 7; count of bases not matched to a gene: 5. DNA for the CDR3: TGTGCCAGCAGCCAAGATCCCAGGGGGCTGAACACCATATATTTT. Its protein is CASSQDPRGLNTIYF.

This clone was counted only a few times. This chain joins TRBV7-9 and TRBJ2-3, with 9 bases identical to TRBD2. V gave up 0 bases and J gave up 2 bases; unmatched junction bases: 3. CDR1 is SEHNR and CDR2 is FQNEAQ in the germline V gene (reference sequence). The CDR3 extends over 16 amino acids. The CDR3 reads CASSLALAGFTDTQYF. The CDR3 coding sequence is TGTGCCAGCAGCTTAGCACTAGCGGGCTTCACAGATACGCAGTATTTT.

The chain recombines TRBV19 with TRBJ2-5; 8 bases agree with TRBD1. V lost 0 bases to trimming and J lost 5 bases; unmatched junction nucleotides: 5. CDR3 length: 15 residues. The germline CDR1 and CDR2 sequences are LNHDA and SQIVND (reference sequence). The CDR3 reads CASSIEDRGMETQYF. In DNA form, the CDR3 reads TGTGCCAGTAGTATAGAAGACAGGGGAATGGAGACCCAGTACTTC.